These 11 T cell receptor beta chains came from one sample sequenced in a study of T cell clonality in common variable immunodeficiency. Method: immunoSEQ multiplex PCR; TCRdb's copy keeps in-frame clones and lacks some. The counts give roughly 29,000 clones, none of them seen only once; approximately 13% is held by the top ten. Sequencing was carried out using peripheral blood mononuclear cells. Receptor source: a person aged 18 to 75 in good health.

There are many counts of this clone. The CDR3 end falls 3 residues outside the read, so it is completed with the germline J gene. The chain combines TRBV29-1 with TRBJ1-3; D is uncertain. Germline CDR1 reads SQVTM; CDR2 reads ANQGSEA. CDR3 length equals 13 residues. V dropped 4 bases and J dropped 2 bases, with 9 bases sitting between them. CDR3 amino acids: CSVGASAGNTIYF. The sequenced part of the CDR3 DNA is TGCAGCGTTGGGGCGTCAGCTGGAAACACC. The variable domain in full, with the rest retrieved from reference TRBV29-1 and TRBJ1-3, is SAVISQKPSRDICQRGTSLTIQCQVDSQVTMMFWYRQQPGQSLTLIATANQGSEATYESGFVIDKFPISRPNLTFSTLTVSNMSPEDSSIYLCSVGASAGNTIYFGEGSWLTVV.

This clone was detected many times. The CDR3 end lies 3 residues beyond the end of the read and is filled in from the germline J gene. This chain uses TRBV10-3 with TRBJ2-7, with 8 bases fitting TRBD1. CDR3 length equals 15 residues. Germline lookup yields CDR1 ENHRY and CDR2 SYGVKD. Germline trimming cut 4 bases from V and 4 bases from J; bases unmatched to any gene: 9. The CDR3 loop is CAISGGTGVPYEQYF. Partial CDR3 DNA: TGTGCCATCAGTGGAGGGACAGGCGTGCCATACGAG.

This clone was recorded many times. The CDR3 DNA, read in part, is TGTGCCAGCAAAGCGGAGGGTACGATCCCTCCCAAAAACATT. This gives the protein CASKAEGTIPPKNI. The entire CDR3 is CASKAEGTIPPKNIQYF. V is TRBV6-2 or TRBV6-3 and J is TRBJ2-4; weak D call: TRBD2 (6 bases). The sequence runs out 3 residues before the end of the CDR3; the remainder is reconstructed from the germline J gene. Germline-derived CDR1 and CDR2 are MNHEY and SVGEGT. The length of the CDR3 is 17 residues. V was shortened by 7 bases and J by 2 bases, with 21 bases between the two germline ends.

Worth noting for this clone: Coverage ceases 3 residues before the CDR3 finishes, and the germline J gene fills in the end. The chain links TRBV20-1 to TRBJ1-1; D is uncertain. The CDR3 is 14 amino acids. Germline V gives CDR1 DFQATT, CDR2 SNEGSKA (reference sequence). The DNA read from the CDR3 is TGCAGTGCCCGGGTCGAAAGCTGGGAACGGGGA. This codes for CSARVESWERG. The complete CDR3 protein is CSARVESWERGAFF.

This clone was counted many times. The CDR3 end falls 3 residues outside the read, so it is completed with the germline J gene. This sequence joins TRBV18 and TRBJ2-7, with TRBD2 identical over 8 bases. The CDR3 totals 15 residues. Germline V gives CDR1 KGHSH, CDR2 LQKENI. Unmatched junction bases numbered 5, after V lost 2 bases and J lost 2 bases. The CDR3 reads CASSPEGGGTYEQYF. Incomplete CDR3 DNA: TGTGCCAGCTCACCAGAGGGCGGGGGGACCTACGAG. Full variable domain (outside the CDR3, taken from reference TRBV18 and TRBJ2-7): NAGVMQNPRHLVRRRGQEARLRCSPMKGHSHVYWYRQLPEEGLKFMVYLQKENIIDESGMPKERFSAEFPKEGPSILRIQQVVRGDSAAYFCASSPEGGGTYEQYFGPGTRLTVT.

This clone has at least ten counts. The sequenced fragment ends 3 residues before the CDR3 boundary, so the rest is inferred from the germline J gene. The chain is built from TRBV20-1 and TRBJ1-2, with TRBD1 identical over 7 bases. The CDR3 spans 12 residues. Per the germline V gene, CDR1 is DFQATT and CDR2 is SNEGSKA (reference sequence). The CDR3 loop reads CSARDTGEGYTF. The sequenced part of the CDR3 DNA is TGCAGTGCTAGAGATACAGGGGAAGGC.

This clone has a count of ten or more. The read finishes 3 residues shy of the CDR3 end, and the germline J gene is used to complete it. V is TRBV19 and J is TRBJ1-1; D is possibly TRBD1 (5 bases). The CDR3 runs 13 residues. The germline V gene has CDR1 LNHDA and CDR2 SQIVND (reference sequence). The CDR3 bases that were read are TGTGCCAGCACTACCGGGACTCTACCCACT. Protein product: CASTTGTLPT. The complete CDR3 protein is CASTTGTLPTAFF.

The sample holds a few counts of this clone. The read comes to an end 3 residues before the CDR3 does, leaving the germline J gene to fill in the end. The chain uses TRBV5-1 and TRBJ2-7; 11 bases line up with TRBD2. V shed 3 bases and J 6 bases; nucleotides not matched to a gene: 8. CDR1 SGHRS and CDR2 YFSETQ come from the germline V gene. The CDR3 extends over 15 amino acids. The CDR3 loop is CASSSGTSGGGEQYF. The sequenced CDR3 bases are TGCGCCAGCAGCTCCGGGACTAGCGGAGGAGGCGAG. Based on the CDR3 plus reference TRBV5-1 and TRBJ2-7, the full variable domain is KAGVTQTPRYLIKTRGQQVTLSCSPISGHRSVSWYQQTPGQGLQFLFEYFSETQRNKGNFPGRFSGRQFSNSRSEMNVSTLELGDSALYLCASSSGTSGGGEQYFGPGTRLTVT.

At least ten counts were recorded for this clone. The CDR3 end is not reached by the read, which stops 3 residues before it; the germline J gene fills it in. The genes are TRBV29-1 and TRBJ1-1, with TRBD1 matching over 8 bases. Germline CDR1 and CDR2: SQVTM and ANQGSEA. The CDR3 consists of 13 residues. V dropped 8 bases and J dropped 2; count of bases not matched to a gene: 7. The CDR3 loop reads CSTTGASNTEAFF. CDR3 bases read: TGCAGCACGACAGGGGCCTCAAACACTGAA. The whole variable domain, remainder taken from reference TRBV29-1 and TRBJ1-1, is SAVISQKPSRDICQRGTSLTIQCQVDSQVTMMFWYRQQPGQSLTLIATANQGSEATYESGFVIDKFPISRPNLTFSTLTVSNMSPEDSSIYLCSTTGASNTEAFFGQGTRLTVV.

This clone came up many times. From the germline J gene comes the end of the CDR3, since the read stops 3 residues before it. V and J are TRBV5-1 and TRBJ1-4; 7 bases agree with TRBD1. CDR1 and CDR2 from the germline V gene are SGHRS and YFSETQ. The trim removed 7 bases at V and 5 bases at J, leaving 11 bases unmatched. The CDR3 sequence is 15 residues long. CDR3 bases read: TGCGCCAGCTGCCTTTGGGGAGGGGGCAATGAAAAA. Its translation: CASCLWGGGNEK. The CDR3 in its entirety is CASCLWGGGNEKLFF.

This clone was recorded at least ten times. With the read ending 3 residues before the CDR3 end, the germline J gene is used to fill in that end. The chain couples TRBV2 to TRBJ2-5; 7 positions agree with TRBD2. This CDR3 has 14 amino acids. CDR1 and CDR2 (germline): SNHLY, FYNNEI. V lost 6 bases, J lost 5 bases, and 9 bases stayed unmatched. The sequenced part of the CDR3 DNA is TGTGCCAGCAGAAGGACTAGATTTTGGGAGACC. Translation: CASRRTRFWET. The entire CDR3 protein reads CASRRTRFWETQYF.